This is a list of T cell receptor beta chains from one sample in a study of patients and donors after allogeneic stem cell transplantation. TCRdb called the RT-PCR reads again in MiXCR, with one record for every CDR3 protein. The sample includes 800,000 to 1,000,000 distinct CDR3 sequences, approximately 19% of them seen just once. The sequenced material came from blood, either unsorted or a sorted T cell fraction (not recorded which). The source is a human donor who was either an allogeneic HSCT recipient or a stem cell or donor lymphocyte infusion donor (not recorded which). It is not recorded whose cells these are; they may come from a transplant donor. Both conserved end residues are part of each CDR3. Fields, in order: J gene, V gene, CDR3 length, CDR3 protein.

TRBJ1-1,TRBV7-8,15,CASSTNRGENTEAFF
TRBJ1-2,TRBV12-3/TRBV12-4,13,CASSLKGTYGYTF
TRBJ2-4,TRBV5-6,15,CASRWGLAGQNIQYF
TRBJ1-2,TRBV12-3/TRBV12-4,14,CASTLRQPVGGYTF
TRBJ2-1,TRBV20-1,13,CSAPPGVYNEQFF
TRBJ2-7,TRBV5-5,15,CASSTFGTNSYEQYF
TRBJ2-2,TRBV7-9,16,CASSLIWRRGTGELFF
TRBJ2-7,TRBV29-1,15,CSVAWASGSSYEQYF
TRBJ2-7,TRBV7-9,14,CASSATTGDGEQYF
TRBJ2-3,TRBV20-1,16,CSARDWGSGNTDTQYF
TRBJ2-5,TRBV29-1,14,CSVDHEPGDQTQYF
TRBJ1-5,TRBV15,16,CATSRDPGQPNQPQHF
TRBJ1-2,TRBV12-3/TRBV12-4,19,CASSLASPGQGTHSYGYTF
TRBJ2-1,TRBV9,12,CASSEGVNEQFF
TRBJ1-1,TRBV6-1,14,CASVGAGMNTEAFF
TRBJ2-5,TRBV15,16,CATSRVGVELKETQYF
TRBJ2-2,TRBV2,13,CASRGDSTGELFF
TRBJ1-6,TRBV7-9,14,CASSIQGENSPLHF
TRBJ2-1,TRBV7-6,14,CASSSTGGGNEQFF
TRBJ2-3,TRBV6-1,16,CASSPGTSSPTDTQYF
TRBJ2-7,TRBV3-1,14,CASSARGRGDEQYF
TRBJ1-1,TRBV18,15,CASSPRPDMNTEAFF
TRBJ2-5,TRBV20-1,12,CSASPERETQYF
TRBJ2-1,TRBV20-1,14,CSPKRTTRDNEQFF
TRBJ2-7,TRBV7-2,15,CASSLGLVRAYEQYF
TRBJ1-2,TRBV7-2,16,CASSLVLLDRNYGYTF
TRBJ1-6,TRBV6-4,15,CASSRLAGNNSPLHF
TRBJ1-2,TRBV2,15,CASRGTKGADYGYTF
TRBJ1-3,TRBV5-1,13,CASRQGGGNTIYF
TRBJ2-7,TRBV12-3/TRBV12-4,12,CASSPGLSRQYF
TRBJ2-1,TRBV6-5,13,CASSYGGVGEQFF
TRBJ2-2,TRBV2,16,CASSLTGAGWTGELFF
TRBJ2-3,TRBV5-1,16,CASSSDKRERADTQYF
TRBJ2-3,TRBV15,15,CATSRDNPLEDTQYF
TRBJ2-1,TRBV7-2,18,CASSLALAGRTSAYEQFF
TRBJ2-7,TRBV7-9,14,CASIEGLRPGEQYF
TRBJ1-6,TRBV15,15,CATSRATAGNSPLHF
TRBJ1-6,TRBV6-1,13,CASSVQLNSPLHF
TRBJ1-1,TRBV12-3/TRBV12-4,16,CASSKQGGVYYTEAFF
TRBJ2-5,TRBV12-3/TRBV12-4,21,CASSLAPSGSLTPTRGETQYF
TRBJ2-7,TRBV12-3/TRBV12-4,14,CASSQGGASGEQYF